This T cell receptor beta chain was documented in a study of CD8 T cells in Susac syndrome. RNA was extracted with the RNeasy kit, and a quantity of 0.5 to 1 ug was reverse transcribed using random hexamers. Amplification of TCR beta CDR3 used immunoSEQ multiplex PCR across 54 Vbeta and 13 Jbeta. TCRdb analysed the immunoSEQ multiplex PCR reads with MiXCR anew, one entry per CDR3 protein. In the table there are more than 250,000 distinct CDR3 sequences, 90% to 95% of which are singletons. Deletions cut 2 bases from V and 5 bases from J, with 18 bases between. CDR3 size: 16 residues. CDR1 and CDR2 from the germline V gene are SGHTA and FQGNSA. CD8+ and CD4+ T cells from blood underwent TCR beta sequencing. Treatment-naive patients with stable or active relapsing-remitting disease served as multiple sclerosis controls. Negative isolation yielded the CD8+ and CD4+ T cells, while FACS enriched the TEMRA cells.

What was sequenced was CD4+ T cells from PBMCs. This clonotype was obtained from a human donor with multiple sclerosis. V and J are TRBV7-2 and TRBJ2-5; TRBD2 is a possible D gene (6 bases). The CDR3 DNA sequence: TGTGCCAGCAGCTTACACGGCCTAGCGAGCTCCGAGACCCAGTACTTC. This encodes CASSLHGLASSETQYF.